One and the same sample provided the 31 T cell receptor beta chains below, sequenced in a study of CD8 T cells in Susac syndrome. When the RNA was reverse transcribed, random hexamers were used with an input of about 0.5 to 1 ug. TCRdb independently ran MiXCR on the immunoSEQ multiplex PCR reads; one entry per CDR3 protein. The sample records around 190,000 distinct CDR3 sequences, approximately 95% being singletons. Sequenced: CD4+ T cells from PBMCs. These receptors were obtained from a human donor in good health.

The chain links TRBV3-1 to TRBJ2-3; no clear D gene. This CDR3 has 13 amino acids. CDR1 and CDR2 from the germline V gene are LGHDT and YNNKEL (reference sequence). Trimming pared 2 bases from V and 3 bases from J, leaving 6 bases between. The CDR3 loop is CASSQLETDTQYF. CDR3 sequence (DNA): TGTGCCAGCAGCCAATTAGAAACAGATACGCAGTATTTT.

The V gene is TRBV11-2, the J gene TRBJ1-2; D unresolved. Trimming pared 2 bases from V and 8 bases from J, leaving 12 bases between. Germline CDR1 and CDR2: SGHAT and FQNNGV. The CDR3 has 13 residues. The CDR3 here is CASSLQELGGYTF. CDR3 in DNA: TGTGCCAGCAGCTTACAAGAGCTAGGGGGCTACACCTTC.

This chain uses TRBV2 with TRBJ2-1; D may match TRBD1 or TRBD2 (6 bases each). Germline CDR1 SNHLY, CDR2 FYNNEI. Trimming removed 7 bases from V and 9 bases from J, with 16 bases in between. The CDR3 extends over 13 amino acids. CDR3 in amino acids: CASTKEGGTEQFF. In nucleotides, the CDR3 is TGTGCCAGCACCAAGGAGGGGGGCACTGAGCAGTTCTTC.

V gene TRBV10-3 combines with J gene TRBJ2-3; no firm D call. Germline CDR1 and CDR2: ENHRY and SYGVKD. V was pared by 6 bases and J by 0 bases, with 4 bases between. The CDR3 spans 12 residues. The CDR3 here is CAISSSTDTQYF. CDR3 bases: TGTGCCATCAGCTCGAGCACAGATACGCAGTATTTT.

V usage is TRBV5-1 and J usage is TRBJ2-1; 10 bases are shared with TRBD2. Germline CDR1 and CDR2: SGHRS and YFSETQ. CDR3 size: 15 residues. J gave up 4 bases and V 1 base, and 2 bases lay outside the gene matches. In DNA, the CDR3 is TGCGCCAGCAGCTTGAGGACTAGCGGTTACAATGAGCAGTTCTTC. Amino acids: CASSLRTSGYNEQFF.

This rearrangement joins TRBV3-1 to TRBJ2-3, with TRBD2 matching 10 bases. This CDR3 is built from 15 residues. In germline, CDR1 is LGHDT, CDR2 YNNKEL (reference sequence). The J segment lost 2 bases and the V segment lost 4 bases, leaving 3 bases of the junction unmatched. Here the CDR3 reads CASSPLAGYTDTQYF. The CDR3 DNA reads as TGTGCCAGCAGCCCACTAGCGGGATACACAGATACGCAGTATTTT.

CDR3 protein: CASSRDTTQETQYF. CDR3 sequence (DNA): TGTGCCAGCTCCCGGGACACCACTCAAGAGACCCAGTACTTC. J is TRBJ2-5 and V is TRBV9, with TRBD1 as a possible D gene (6 bases). Germline-derived CDR1 and CDR2 are SGDLS and YYNGEE. The CDR3 totals 14 residues. The germline V and J ends were trimmed by 7 bases and 2 bases, with 15 bases remaining between them.

The rearrangement uses TRBV30 and TRBJ1-4; no definite D call. CDR1 is GTSNPN, CDR2 SVGIG, per germline (reference sequence). V was cut by 5 bases and J by 8 bases, with 12 bases left in between. The CDR3 sequence is 12 residues long. The CDR3 region is CAWRPGEEKLFF. The CDR3 coding sequence is TGTGCCTGGCGCCCAGGTGAAGAAAAACTGTTTTTT.

The DNA for the CDR3 is TGTGCCAGCAGTTTGACTAGCGGGAAATGGTACAATGAGCAGTTCTTC. Encoded protein: CASSLTSGKWYNEQFF. V is TRBV28 and J is TRBJ2-1; 11 bases agree with TRBD2. The CDR3 has 16 residues. Trimming at V came to 3 bases and at J to 4 bases, leaving 5 bases not matched to a gene. Germline-derived CDR1 and CDR2 are MDHEN and SYDVKM.

Concerning this clonotype itself: The junction shows a germline mismatch at one end, possibly a read error. The J gene is TRBJ2-7, the V gene TRBV20-1, with 7 bases identical to TRBD2. There are 13 residues in the CDR3. Germline CDR1 reads DFQATT; CDR2 reads SNEGSKA (reference sequence). CDR3 protein: CSAGGGPSYGQYF. In DNA form, the CDR3 reads TGCAGTGCTGGGGGAGGGCCCTCCTACGGGCAGTACTTC.

This clonotype has only a few counts. The gene calls are TRBV7-9 and TRBJ1-5; TRBD1 might be the D (5 bases). The CDR3 length is 15 residues. Trimming removed 3 bases from V and 3 bases from J, with 12 bases in between. Germline CDR1 is SEHNR and CDR2 is FQNEAQ (reference sequence). CDR3 loop: CASSLGRGSNQPQHF. The DNA for the CDR3 is TGTGCCAGCAGCTTGGGACGAGGGTCCAATCAGCCCCAGCATTTT.

V usage is TRBV20-1 and J usage is TRBJ2-1; D ambiguous. The CDR3 runs to 11 residues. V was cut by 3 bases and J by 6 bases, with 6 bases left in between. Germline CDR1 and CDR2: DFQATT and SNEGSKA (reference sequence). As DNA, the CDR3 is TGCAGTGCTAGCCTAAGCAATGAGCAGTTCTTC. Encoded protein: CSASLSNEQFF.

This chain uses TRBV7-2 with TRBJ1-6, with 10 bases matching TRBD1. V shed 5 bases, J shed 9 bases, and the junction held 4 bases outside the gene matches. Germline values: CDR1 SGHTA, CDR2 FQGNSA. The CDR3 covers 14 residues. CDR3 nucleotide sequence: TGTGCCAGCAGCCCCGGGACAGGGGCTTCACCCCTCCACTTT. It translates to CASSPGTGASPLHF.

The chain links TRBV9 to TRBJ2-1, with 9 bases fitting TRBD2. The CDR3 has 15 residues. V gave up 3 bases and J gave up 7 bases; unmatched junction bases: 8. The germline V gene encodes CDR1 SGDLS and CDR2 YYNGEE. CDR3 in DNA: TGTGCCAGCAGCGGTCTAGCGGGGATTGATAATGAGCAGTTCTTC. This gives the protein CASSGLAGIDNEQFF.

The chain recombines TRBV7-3 with TRBJ2-5; D is possibly TRBD1 (5 bases). CDR3 length equals 15 residues. Trimming shortened V by 6 bases and J by 5 bases, and 19 bases separated the two germline ends. Germline assignment: CDR1 SGHTA and CDR2 FQGTGA. The CDR3 nucleotides are TGTGCCAGCAGTTTATTTGCCAGGGCCGGTGAGACCCAGTACTTC. Protein sequence: CASSLFARAGETQYF.

V gene TRBV7-9 combines with J gene TRBJ2-1; the D gene is possibly TRBD2 (6 bases). The CDR3 totals 14 residues. CDR1 SEHNR and CDR2 FQNEAQ come from the germline V gene (reference sequence). V lost 1 base to trimming and J lost 6 bases, with 10 bases between them. The CDR3 loop is CASSLVFSGNEQFF. CDR3 DNA sequence: TGTGCCAGCAGCTTAGTGTTTAGCGGCAATGAGCAGTTCTTC.

For the CDR3, the DNA is TGTGCCAGCTCACCCCCGGGACTAGCGGTTAATGAGCAGTTCTTC. It yields the protein CASSPPGLAVNEQFF. The chain employs TRBV18 and TRBJ2-1; 11 bases are a match to TRBD2. V gave up 3 bases and J gave up 7 bases; unmatched junction bases: 5. Germline values: CDR1 KGHSH, CDR2 LQKENI. The CDR3 is 15 residues long.

The V and J genes are TRBV25-1 and TRBJ1-1, with D unresolved. Between the trimmed V and J ends, which lost 3 bases and 4 bases, there was a span of 12 bases. Germline values: CDR1 MGHDK, CDR2 SYGVNS. This CDR3 is built from 14 residues. The CDR3 DNA sequence: TGTGCCAGCAGTGATCCCGATGGTAGCACTGAAGCTTTCTTT. Translating it yields CASSDPDGSTEAFF.

The chain recombines TRBV5-4 with TRBJ1-2; D might be TRBD1 (5 bases). Germline values: CDR1 SGHNT, CDR2 YYREEE (reference sequence). The CDR3 has 13 residues. V was pared by 2 bases and J by 7 bases, with 12 bases between. The CDR3 coding sequence is TGTGCCAGCAGCTTACGGGGGAACGGTGGCTACACCTTC. It is translated as CASSLRGNGGYTF. The full variable domain, completed using reference TRBV5-4 and TRBJ1-2, is ETGVTQSPTHLIKTRGQQVTLRCSSQSGHNTVSWYQQALGQGPQFIFQYYREEENGRGNFPPRFSGLQFPNYSSELNVNALELDDSALYLCASSLRGNGGYTFGSGTRLTVV.

The chain links TRBV29-1 to TRBJ2-7; 7 bases are shared with TRBD2. This CDR3 comprises 15 residues. Germline lookup yields CDR1 SQVTM and CDR2 ANQGSEA. With V trimmed by 0 bases and J by 0 bases, 5 bases remained unmatched. CDR3 sequence: CSVEDPGGSSYEQYF. In DNA, the CDR3 is TGCAGCGTTGAAGATCCGGGAGGTTCCTCCTACGAGCAGTACTTC.

The chain employs TRBV20-1 and TRBJ2-1, with 9 bases identical to TRBD2. J gave up 9 bases and V 5 bases, and 11 bases lay outside the gene matches. This CDR3 contains 14 residues. Germline-derived CDR1 and CDR2 are DFQATT and SNEGSKA (reference sequence). CDR3 region: CSAGALAGVGEQFF. The CDR3 region has the DNA TGCAGTGCTGGAGCCTTAGCGGGAGTAGGTGAGCAGTTCTTC.

V gene TRBV5-1 combines with J gene TRBJ2-1; unclear D gene. The germline V and J ends were trimmed by 7 bases and 8 bases, with 16 bases remaining between them. The CDR3 has 13 residues. The germline CDR1 and CDR2 sequences are SGHRS and YFSETQ. CDR3 in amino acids: CASQIPNDDEQFF. The CDR3 region has the DNA TGCGCCAGCCAAATCCCCAATGACGATGAGCAGTTCTTC.

This clonotype is a singleton in its sample. The V call is TRBV24-1, the J call TRBJ2-3, with D perhaps matching TRBD2 (5 bases). The CDR3 is 14 amino acids. Germline loops: CDR1 KGHDR, CDR2 SFDVKD. V lost 2 bases to trimming and J lost 2 bases, with 7 bases between them. The CDR3 DNA sequence: TGTGCCACCAGTGATTCCGGGGTCACAGATACGCAGTATTTT. This gives the protein CATSDSGVTDTQYF.

This chain joins TRBV20-1 and TRBJ1-5; TRBD1 matches at 9 bases. This CDR3 comprises 14 residues. Trimming cost V 4 bases and J 6 bases; bases outside gene matches: 7. The V gene's germline CDR1 is DFQATT and CDR2 SNEGSKA (reference sequence). The CDR3 reads CSAKGQGIVQPQHF. As DNA, the CDR3 is TGCAGTGCTAAGGGACAGGGTATTGTTCAGCCCCAGCATTTT.

V usage is TRBV6-5 and J usage is TRBJ1-1, with D maybe TRBD1 (5 bases). This CDR3 contains 14 residues. V shed 7 bases and J shed 1 base, with 13 bases lying between them. Germline CDR1 and CDR2: MNHEY and SVGAGI. The CDR3 loop is CASMVWGPNTEAFF. Written as DNA, the CDR3 is TGTGCCAGCATGGTGTGGGGCCCGAACACTGAAGCTTTCTTT.

The CDR3 protein is CASSSPTGPDTQYF. The DNA for the CDR3 is TGCGCCAGCAGCTCTCCGACAGGGCCAGATACGCAGTATTTT. V and J are TRBV5-1 and TRBJ2-3; 7 bases match TRBD1. With 3 bases clipped from V and 4 bases from J, the junction kept 5 bases outside the gene matches. CDR1 and CDR2 (germline): SGHRS, YFSETQ. This CDR3 is 14 amino acids long.

This chain joins TRBV3-1 and TRBJ2-1, with unresolved D. V lost 4 bases and J 4 bases, leaving 8 bases between the germline ends. Germline lookup yields CDR1 LGHDT and CDR2 YNNKEL (reference sequence). The CDR3 is made up of 13 amino acids. In nucleotides, the CDR3 is TGTGCCAGCAGCCCCCTTCCTTACAATGAGCAGTTCTTC. It translates to CASSPLPYNEQFF.

The rearrangement links TRBV5-1 to TRBJ1-1; D call uncertain. In germline, CDR1 is SGHRS, CDR2 YFSETQ. The CDR3 runs to 13 residues. Trimming cost V 2 bases and J 3 bases, with 8 bases left between them. CDR3 DNA sequence: TGCGCCAGCAGCTTCGACGGAGACACTGAAGCTTTCTTT. The encoded protein is CASSFDGDTEAFF.

The DNA for the CDR3 is TGTGCCAGCATAAGGTGGGGGCTGAACACTGAAGCTTTCTTT. It specifies CASIRWGLNTEAFF. V is TRBV7-9 and J is TRBJ1-1, with D perhaps TRBD1 (6 bases). The CDR3 totals 14 residues. The germline V gene has CDR1 SEHNR and CDR2 FQNEAQ (reference sequence). Trimming cost V 7 bases and J 0 bases, with 12 bases left between them.

The chain joins TRBV7-9 to TRBJ2-7, with a weak D call TRBD1 (7 bases). This CDR3 has 13 residues. The germline V and J ends were trimmed by 5 bases and 6 bases, with 14 bases remaining between them. From germline, CDR1 is SEHNR and CDR2 FQNEAQ (reference sequence). The CDR3 region has the DNA TGTGCCAGCAGCCCCCAGGGGGGAGTCGAGCAGTACTTC. This sequence encodes CASSPQGGVEQYF.

The chain recombines TRBV24-1 with TRBJ2-3, with D possibly matching TRBD1 (6 bases). The ends were cut back, 4 bases at V and 4 bases at J, with 11 bases in the middle. The CDR3 consists of 14 residues. Germline-derived CDR1 and CDR2 are KGHDR and SFDVKD. CDR3 sequence reads: CATSELDRPDTQYF. The CDR3 coding sequence is TGTGCCACCAGTGAACTAGACAGGCCAGATACGCAGTATTTT.